This T cell receptor beta chain was retrieved from a study of T-cell memory formation after mild COVID-19. This clonotype was observed a few times. TCRdb re-analysed the 5' RACE reads in MiXCR, keeping a single row per CDR3 protein. The profile shows approximately 340,000 distinct CDR3 sequences, over 10% of them singletons. The CDR3 sequence is 13 residues long. V was pared by 2 bases and J by 5 bases, with 6 bases between. Germline CDR1 and CDR2: LGHNA and YNFKEQ. The TCR was taken from a man aged 18 to 30 who had mild COVID-19 (a few samples of this study predate the infection). Cell type and time point are not known. The J gene is TRBJ2-2, the V gene TRBV4-2; tentative D call: TRBD1 (6 bases). The sequenced material came from PBMCs or a T cell subset sorted from them (not recorded which). The CDR3 coding sequence is TGTGCCAGCAGCCAAACAGGGACCGGGGAGCTGTTTTTT. Residues: CASSQTGTGELFF.